This T cell receptor beta chain was identified during a study of T cell changes during pregnancy in multiple sclerosis. Sequencing used immunoSEQ multiplex PCR; TCRdb keeps in-frame clones, though not all of them. The sample contains around 33,000 clones, around 90% of which appear only once. The CDR3 spans 14 residues. V shed 4 bases and J 6 bases; nucleotides not matched to a gene: 4. Germline CDR1 and CDR2: MNHEY and SVGAGI. J is TRBJ2-3 and V is TRBV6-5, with 10 bases aligning to TRBD2. The sequence derives from a female donor with multiple sclerosis, enrolled in a pregnancy study. The starting material was CD8+ T cells from peripheral blood mononuclear cells, obtained in the third trimester of pregnancy. The CDR3, as DNA: TGTGCCAGCAGTTTAGCGGGGGGCCGTGATACGCAGTATTTT. Its translation is CASSLAGGRDTQYF.